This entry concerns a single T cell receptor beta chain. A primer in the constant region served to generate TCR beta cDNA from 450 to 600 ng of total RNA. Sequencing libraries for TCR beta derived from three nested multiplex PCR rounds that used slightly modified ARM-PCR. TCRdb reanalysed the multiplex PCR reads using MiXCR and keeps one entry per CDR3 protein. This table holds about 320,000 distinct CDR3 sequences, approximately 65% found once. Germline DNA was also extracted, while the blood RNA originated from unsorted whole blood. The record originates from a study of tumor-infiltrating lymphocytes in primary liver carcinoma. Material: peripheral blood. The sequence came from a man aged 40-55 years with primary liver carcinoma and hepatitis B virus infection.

The CDR3 sequence: CASSIHLSASGSGDTQYF. For the CDR3, the DNA is TGTGCCAGCAGCATTCACCTATCGGCTAGCGGGAGTGGAGATACGCAGTATTTT. The rearrangement joins TRBV11-2 to TRBJ2-3; 10 nucleotides match TRBD2. The germline V gene has CDR1 SGHAT and CDR2 FQNNGV. Trimming removed 5 bases from V and 5 bases from J; junction bases left unmatched: 16. CDR3 length equals 18 residues.